This TCR beta chain comes out of a study of T cell responses to AZD1222 COVID-19 vaccine. Regarding the study as a whole: The sample set comprised mostly white British donors with more females, and clonal diversity was possibly underestimated. Unmutated variant regions reportedly attract nearly half of all spike-specific TCRs. Compared with day 0, the breadth and depth of the Spike-specific TCR repertoire rose significantly after two doses of AZD1222. With dominance at 160-218 and 743-854, vaccine-associated CD4 TCRs spanned spike.

Clones were read by immunoSEQ multiplex PCR, and TCRdb kept only the in-frame ones, dropping some. The sample yields some 130,000 clones, about 91% seen once. The CDR3 sequence is 15 residues long. Germline V gene data show CDR1 as MGHRA and CDR2 as YSYEKL. V was cut by 4 bases and J by 0 bases, with 10 bases left in between. As for this clone: The antigen is undetermined.

The material was peripheral blood, obtained on day 0 of AZD1222 vaccination. V is TRBV4-1 and J is TRBJ1-3; D gene ambiguous. The clonotype originates from an adult in good health. The CDR3 protein is CASSPEGHSGNTIYF. For the CDR3, the DNA is TGCGCCAGCAGCCCTGAGGGCCACTCTGGAAACACCATATATTTT.